This T cell receptor beta chain appears in the sequencing data of a study of blood T cell repertoires in COVID-19. Overall study: Samples taken during acute and convalescent COVID-19 were collected in the United States, Italy and Spain.

Germline V CDR1 and CDR2: SGDLS, YYNGEE. The CDR3 has 17 amino acids. With V trimmed by 2 bases and J by 4 bases, 9 bases remained unmatched. Methods used by the authors: Researchers report that nucleated cell counts were estimated from reference gene primer amplification. Using immunoSEQ multiplex PCR, the repertoire was profiled, and TCRdb retains in-frame clones only, with some absent. Clone size and V and J calls were adopted from that table, with D and trimming inferred from the DNA. The table has 270,000 or so clones, more than 65% seen once. Specimen: peripheral blood. The source of this sequence is a young woman with acute or convalescent COVID-19. The chain carries TRBV9 and TRBJ2-1; TRBD2 agrees at 10 bases. As DNA, the CDR3 is TGTGCCAGCAGCGTGCCTAGCGGGAGCGGGGAATACAATGAGCAGTTCTTC. As protein: CASSVPSGSGEYNEQFF.